A single sample gave rise to the 14 T cell receptor beta chains below, sequenced in a study of T cell responses to AZD1222 COVID-19 vaccine. Sequencing used immunoSEQ multiplex PCR; TCRdb keeps in-frame clones, though not all of them. This table has approximately 150,000 clones, roughly 94% appearing once. Sequenced material: peripheral blood, taken on day 0 of AZD1222 vaccination. The receptors originated from an adult in good health.

Notes on this clone: Other DNA sequences in this specimen translate into the identical CDR3. V is TRBV5-4 and J is TRBJ2-1; a possible D gene is TRBD1 (7 bases). Germline loops: CDR1 SGHNT, CDR2 YYREEE (reference sequence). This CDR3 region has 13 residues. Trimming removed 5 bases from V and 3 bases from J, with 9 bases in between. CDR3 nucleotide sequence: TGTGCCAGCAGGCGGGACAGCTACAATGAGCAGTTCTTC. This translates into CASRRDSYNEQFF.

The genes are TRBV6-5 and TRBJ1-4; D remains ambiguous. The ends were cut back, 1 base at V and 7 bases at J, with 4 bases in the middle. The germline gives CDR1 MNHEY, CDR2 SVGAGI. The CDR3 spans 12 residues. CDR3 sequence: CASSYFVEKLFF. In nucleotides, the CDR3 is TGTGCCAGCAGTTACTTCGTTGAAAAACTGTTTTTT.

The chain is built from TRBV6-5 and TRBJ2-2, with 9 nucleotides matching TRBD1. The CDR3 totals 13 residues. The J segment lost 7 bases and the V segment lost 6 bases, leaving 3 bases of the junction unmatched. The germline gives CDR1 MNHEY, CDR2 SVGAGI. As DNA, the CDR3 is TGTGCCAGCAGCCTGGACAGGGGCGGGGAGCTGTTTTTT. This encodes CASSLDRGGELFF.

The chain carries TRBV9 and TRBJ1-2; no clear D gene. CDR1 SGDLS and CDR2 YYNGEE come from the germline V gene. This CDR3 spans 13 amino acids. Trimming shortened V by 0 bases and J by 6 bases, and 9 bases separated the two germline ends. For the CDR3, the DNA is TGTGCCAGCAGCGTAGAAGGGAACCATGGCTACACCTTC. Its protein is CASSVEGNHGYTF.

This clone turned up a few times. The chain is built from TRBV7-9 and TRBJ2-2; TRBD2 might be the D (5 bases). V was shortened by 11 bases and J by 4 bases, with 14 bases between the two germline ends. CDR3 length equals 13 residues. Germline CDR1 is SEHNR and CDR2 is FQNEAQ (reference sequence). CDR3 sequence: CAPTTSGTGELFF. CDR3 nucleotides: TGTGCCCCCACTACGAGCGGCACCGGGGAGCTGTTTTTT.

The V gene is TRBV28, the J gene TRBJ1-6; D gene uncertain. V was pared by 7 bases and J by 3 bases, with 16 bases between. The CDR3 contains 16 residues. The germline V gene has CDR1 MDHEN and CDR2 SYDVKM. CDR3 nucleotide sequence: TGTGCCAGCACATATCTTGTGGGGATCTATAATTCACCCCTCCACTTT. Its protein product is CASTYLVGIYNSPLHF.

The V and J genes are TRBV19 and TRBJ1-2; 7 bases match TRBD1. In germline, CDR1 is LNHDA, CDR2 SQIVND (reference sequence). This CDR3 spans 12 amino acids. The V segment lost 8 bases and the J segment 8 bases; nucleotides outside the gene matches: 8. CDR3 nucleotide sequence: TGTGCCAGTGGGAGGGACAGCAACGGCTACACCTTC. Residues: CASGRDSNGYTF. The variable domain in full, with the rest retrieved from reference TRBV19 and TRBJ1-2, is DGGITQSPKYLFRKEGQNVTLSCEQNLNHDAMYWYRQDPGQGLRLIYYSQIVNDFQKGDIAEGYSVSREKKESFPLTVTSAQKNPTAFYLCASGRDSNGYTFGSGTRLTVV.

V usage is TRBV9 and J usage is TRBJ2-3; 10 nucleotides agree with TRBD2. The CDR3 is made up of 19 amino acids. CDR1 and CDR2 (germline): SGDLS, YYNGEE. The ends lost 0 bases at V and 2 bases at J; junction bases unmatched: 12. DNA for the CDR3: TGTGCCAGCAGCGTAGATCCCCCCCGGACTAGCGGATACACAGATACGCAGTATTTT. It is translated as CASSVDPPRTSGYTDTQYF.

The gene calls are TRBV5-1 and TRBJ2-7; tentative D call: TRBD1 (6 bases). The CDR3 is 13 amino acids. Germline loops: CDR1 SGHRS, CDR2 YFSETQ. Trimming removed 0 bases at V and 6 bases at J, with 10 bases between. CDR3 nucleotides: TGCGCCAGCAGCTTGGAAGTCAGGGGCGAGCAGTACGTC. Encoded protein: CASSLEVRGEQYV.

The gene calls are TRBV3-1 (or the pseudogene TRBV3-2) and TRBJ2-1; 8 bases map to TRBD2. Per the germline V gene, CDR1 is LGHDT and CDR2 is YNNKEL (reference sequence). The ends lost 0 bases at V and 7 bases at J; junction bases unmatched: 8. The CDR3 is 16 amino acids. The CDR3 region is CASSQDVAGQRNEQFF. The CDR3 DNA reads TGTGCCAGCAGCCAAGATGTAGCGGGACAAAGGAATGAGCAGTTCTTC.

The chain links TRBV3-1 (or the pseudogene TRBV3-2) to TRBJ2-5; 10 nucleotides line up with TRBD2. J lost 1 base, V lost 2 bases, and 7 bases had no gene match. The CDR3 consists of 17 residues. The germline gives CDR1 LGHDT, CDR2 YNNKEL (reference sequence). In nucleotides, the CDR3 is TGTGCCAGCAGCCAAAGTCTAAGCGGGGGGGCCCAAGAGACCCAGTACTTC. Its translation: CASSQSLSGGAQETQYF.

The J gene is TRBJ1-5, the V gene TRBV19, with 10 bases aligning to TRBD1. CDR1 is LNHDA, CDR2 SQIVND, per germline (reference sequence). There are 15 residues in the CDR3. Trimming cost V 6 bases and J 2 bases; bases outside gene matches: 4. CDR3 coding DNA: TGTGCCAGTAGCATCGGGACAGGGGGCAATCAGCCCCAGCATTTT. Translated: CASSIGTGGNQPQHF.

J is TRBJ1-1 and V is TRBV7-3; D possibly corresponds to TRBD1 (6 bases). V lost 5 bases, J lost 1 base, and 17 bases lay in between. The CDR3 runs to 16 residues. Germline CDR1 reads SGHTA; CDR2 reads FQGTGA. CDR3 region: CASSPWGGAQNTEAFF. The CDR3 bases are TGTGCCAGCAGCCCCTGGGGGGGCGCACAGAACACTGAAGCTTTCTTT. Filled out from reference TRBV7-3 and TRBJ1-1, the complete variable domain reads GAGVSQTPSNKVTEKGKYVELRCDPISGHTALYWYRQSLGQGPEFLIYFQGTGAADDSGLPNDRFFAVRPEGSVSTLKIQRTERGDSAVYLCASSPWGGAQNTEAFFGQGTRLTVV.

Details on this clone: Other DNA sequences from this sample encode an identical CDR3 as well. This sequence joins TRBV6-5 and TRBJ2-1; TRBD1 or TRBD2 may be the D gene (5 bases each). CDR1 and CDR2 from the germline V gene are MNHEY and SVGAGI. This CDR3 is 15 amino acids long. The V end was cut by 0 bases, the J end by 2 bases, with 8 bases between. The CDR3 bases are TGTGCCAGCAGTTACTCCGGGACCACCTACAATGAGCAGTTCTTC. Its protein is CASSYSGTTYNEQFF.